Ten or more counts support the clone carrying this T cell receptor (beta chain). Preparation of the TCRbeta library involved a method that used unique molecular identifiers. In TCRdb, the PCR reads were re-called with MiXCR into one record per CDR3 protein. The sample has a few hundred thousand distinct CDR3 sequences, around 8.9% seen once; the top ten hold roughly 5.1%. This specimen belongs to a study of T-cell reconstitution after alpha-beta-depleted transplantation in children. CDR3 length equals 13 residues. Trimming took 4 bases from V and 4 from J; bases not matched to a gene: 4. Germline V lookup: CDR1 SGHRS, CDR2 YFSETQ.

This TCR was recovered from a human donor who donated a stem cell graft to a child with SCID. Specimen: PBMCs from the stem cell graft donor, collected from the stem cell graft. The V call is TRBV5-1, the J call TRBJ2-7; 8 bases agree with TRBD1. CDR3 sequence: CASSRDRQYEQYF. In DNA, the CDR3 is TGCGCCAGCAGCCGGGACAGGCAATACGAGCAGTACTTC. Filled out from reference TRBV5-1 and TRBJ2-7, the complete variable domain reads KAGVTQTPRYLIKTRGQQVTLSCSPISGHRSVSWYQQTPGQGLQFLFEYFSETQRNKGNFPGRFSGRQFSNSRSEMNVSTLELGDSALYLCASSRDRQYEQYFGPGTRLTVT.